The clone carrying this TCR beta chain was detected only a few times. The target antigen is unknown. The data are from a study of cytomegalovirus exposure and HLA in healthy donors. Germline CDR1 SGHTA, CDR2 FQGNSA. The V gene lost 3 bases and the J gene lost 1 base, with 4 bases spanning the gap. The CDR3 totals 13 residues. Study findings and constraints: An analysis that came later showed most CMV-associated TCR beta chains appearing HLA-restricted.

The primer mix had 60 Vbeta and 13 Jbeta primers. Assay used: immunoSEQ multiplex PCR; TCRdb lists only in-frame clones, some missing. Of some 150,000 clones listed, 70% to 85% are singletons. The sample consisted of PBMCs. The V call is TRBV7-2, the J call TRBJ2-1; unclear D gene. The sequence was collected from a man aged 30-40 years in good health and CMV-seropositive. The CDR3, as DNA: TGTGCCAGCAGCTTTCAATCCTACAATGAGCAGTTCTTC. This gives the protein CASSFQSYNEQFF. The entire variable domain, with the rest obtained from reference TRBV7-2 and TRBJ2-1, is as follows: GAGVSQSPSNKVTEKGKDVELRCDPISGHTALYWYRQSLGQGLEFLIYFQGNSAPDKSGLPSDRFSAERTGGSVSTLTIQRTQQEDSAVYLCASSFQSYNEQFFGPGTRLTVL.